This TCR beta chain was retrieved from a study of metastatic and nonmetastatic thyroid tumors. Across the study: Comparative analysis of repertoires was undertaken across blood and tumor or nodule tissue obtained from malignant and benign thyroid patients.

Authors' data handling: A papillary thyroid cancer distant-metastasis classifier was built from CDR3 differences across clinicopathological groups. With MiXCR, TCRdb reprocessed the PCR reads. The V and J calls follow TCRdb's processing rather than the paper's. Of roughly 20,000 clones in the sample, roughly 15% are singletons; the top ten hold around a sixth. Not a single patient had been given any form of treatment at any point before undergoing thyroid surgery. Study-level results: Reported TCR beta diversity, measured in blood and tumor, was significantly higher for malignant thyroid tumors than for benign nodules.

Germline CDR1 LNHDA, CDR2 SQIVND (reference sequence). The V gene end was trimmed by 4 bases and the J gene end by 0 bases; junction bases not matched to a gene: 4. This CDR3 has 15 amino acids. The table lists this clone with many counts. Antigen unknown. Source material: blood. The chain has TRBV19 and TRBJ2-7, with 9 bases that match TRBD2. The receptor was isolated from a male donor with papillary thyroid cancer or a benign thyroid nodule (not recorded which). Some clones in this sample may be carry-over from other donors' samples. Here the CDR3 reads CASSTKREASYEQYF. CDR3 nucleotides: TGTGCCAGTAGTACCAAGCGGGAGGCCTCCTACGAGCAGTACTTC.